This paragraph covers one T cell receptor beta chain sequence. What this receptor recognizes is not known. No much larger clonotype is one base removed from it; base qualities were not supplied. The immunoSEQ assay at survey resolution was applied to genomic DNA for sequencing of TCRbeta rearrangements. Turning to the authors' computational methods: In the TCR sequencing data, the lowest productive clonotype frequency that could be detected was 2.59 x 10-5. Only productive TCRbeta rearrangements, meaning sequences that were complete and in-frame, were kept for the analyses. Simpson clonality, calculated in the immunoSEQ Analyzer version 3.0, was used as the measure of sample clonality. Clones were grouped by frequency into very rare, small, medium, large (1-20%) or hyperexpanded (>20%) categories. Generation probabilities were estimated with OLGA 1.2.3, V-gene circos plots were made with VDJtools, specificities were searched in VDJdb, and CDR3 motifs were identified with GLIPH. Held by TCRdb, this immuneACCESS table contains in-frame sequences only and omits some clones. Under half of the omission traces to an unresolved V gene where checked; the cause of the rest is unknown. D and trimming were read from the DNA, whereas the V and J calls and clone size are those reported in that table. Across this sample there are about 38,000 clones, with more than 70% seen only once. Around 0.57% of the sample is held by the ten biggest clonotypes.

The source of the sample is a study of STAT5B mutations in CD4+ large granular lymphocyte leukemia (dated by TCRdb to the early 2020s). Describing the broader study: Among healthy controls, the CDR3 'QG' motif was associated with a particular HLA allele. The TCRbeta repertoires of CD4+ T-cell large granular lymphocyte leukemia patients were compared with the TCRbeta repertoires of healthy blood donors. Flow cytometry on FACSCanto II or FACSVerse showed that the purified fractions were more than 95% pure among lymphocytes.

What the authors observed across the whole study: Data were not HLA-matched; higher clonality in CD4+ versus CD8+ T-LGLL could reflect the relatively small sample size. CD4-sorted patient repertoires appeared more clonal than healthy CD4+ repertoires, and this difference persisted after removing the putative leukemic clones. Each patient's main leukemic clonotypes were private, but approximately 26% of these clonotypes showed up at low frequency in the non-leukemic repertoires of other patients.

The healthy controls were 37 blood donors, and the buffy coats of these donors were supplied by the Finnish Red Cross blood service. All TCR-sequenced material derived from peripheral blood: patient blood samples and healthy donor buffy coats. Ficoll-Hypaque gradient centrifugation was used to isolate peripheral blood mononuclear cells. Magnetic purification was used to isolate CD4+ cells from the buffy coats of the healthy controls. Genomic DNA was extracted with the Gentra Puregene Cell and Tissue kit and quantified on a Qubit 2.0 fluorometer. Source material: CD4+ T cells from blood buffy coats. This sequence was found in a human donor in good health.

For the CDR3, the sequence is CASSNLDTQYF. The bases are TGTGCCAGCAGCAATTTAGATACGCAGTATTTT. This sequence uses TRBV11-2 and TRBJ2-3; no D segment can be confidently identified. The CDR3 contains 11 residues, cysteine and phenylalanine counted. Only the CDR3 region is kept as DNA, spanning 33 bases read in frame from base 1. Based on the germline V gene, the CDR1 and CDR2 sequences are SGHAT and FQNNGV. The junction carries 5 bases between V and J, which are trimmed by 5 bases and 5 bases respectively.